This T cell receptor beta chain was obtained from a study of CD8 T cells in Susac syndrome. On the study more broadly: When their blood was taken, patients with Susac syndrome were therapy-naive, taking corticosteroids, or taking intravenous immunoglobulin alone.

The study sequenced TCR beta in blood CD8+ and CD4+ T cells. Negative isolation was used for CD8+ and CD4+ T cells and FACS enrichment for TEMRA cells. The authors reverse transcribed 0.5 to 1 ug RNA with random hexamers. The TCR beta CDR3 was amplified by immunoSEQ multiplex PCR across 54 Vbeta, 13 Jbeta. MiXCR, run by TCRdb on the immunoSEQ multiplex PCR reads, gives a single entry per CDR3 protein. The data contain 180,000 or so distinct CDR3 sequences, around 94% of them singletons. The junction had 6 bases not matched to a gene; V was cut back by 1 base and J by 1 base. The CDR3 is 17 amino acids. CDR1 and CDR2 from the germline V gene are KGHSH and LQKENI.

The V call is TRBV18, the J call TRBJ2-3; the match to TRBD1 covers 9 bases. Source material: CD4+ T cells from PBMCs. This clonotype originated in a human donor with Susac syndrome. CDR3 protein: CASSPRFRDRGTDTQYF. CDR3 bases: TGTGCCAGCTCACCACGTTTCCGGGACAGGGGCACAGATACGCAGTATTTT.